The 9 T cell receptor beta chains below were found in one sample sequenced in a study of shared clonotypes between healthy human individuals (TCRdb year 2020). The library was produced with the immunoSEQ multiplex PCR assay. This is the immuneACCESS table as TCRdb keeps it, with only in-frame sequences that have V and J called. A part of the clones is gone; compared with another copy, unresolved V genes explain less than half, and the rest is unexplained. The sample data list fewer than 3 million clones, and 80% to 95% of these were observed just once. The ten largest clones take up 0.37% of the sample. Material for sequencing was naive CD4+ T cells from PBMCs. The cell subset or site label corresponds to: CD45RA+ positively selected. The receptors were gathered from a man aged 18 to 29 in good health. Some clones in this sample may be carry-over from other donors' samples.

V and J are TRBV5-1 and TRBJ1-1, with D possibly matching TRBD1 (5 bases). The germline V gene has CDR1 SGHRS and CDR2 YFSETQ. The CDR3 extends over 16 amino acids. V lost 5 bases, J lost 4 bases, and 21 bases lay in between. CDR3 amino acids: CASRQGPESGGTEAFF. CDR3 sequence (DNA): TGCGCCAGCAGACAAGGGCCCGAGTCGGGGGGCACTGAAGCTTTCTTT.

V is TRBV6-5 and J is TRBJ2-2; D may be TRBD1 (6 bases). Deletions cut 6 bases from V and 6 bases from J, with 17 bases between. This CDR3 has 15 amino acids. CDR1 and CDR2 (germline): MNHEY, SVGAGI. The CDR3 DNA sequence: TGTGCCAGCAGCCCCTCACAGGGATGGGCCGGGGAGCTGTTTTTT. It encodes CASSPSQGWAGELFF.

This rearrangement joins TRBV7-3 to TRBJ1-4, with D possibly TRBD1 on 6 matching bases. There are 13 residues in the CDR3. Germline V gene data show CDR1 as SGHTA and CDR2 as FQGTGA. Trimming took 5 bases from V and 8 from J, leaving 12 bases between them. DNA of the CDR3: TGTGCCAGCAGCCAGGGGTCAGGGGAAAAACTGTTTTTT. Translated: CASSQGSGEKLFF.

This clone showed up just once. V gene TRBV28 combines with J gene TRBJ1-5; weak D call: TRBD1 (5 bases). Germline CDR1 and CDR2: MDHEN and SYDVKM. Trimming took off 5 bases at V and 4 bases at J, with 9 bases between the two ends. CDR3 length: 13 residues. The DNA of the CDR3 is TGTGCCAGCAGTCGTAGGGGTAATCAGCCCCAGCATTTT. Translation: CASSRRGNQPQHF.

The chain joins TRBV5-1 to TRBJ2-2, with 8 positions matching TRBD2. CDR3 size: 18 residues. The J segment lost 6 bases and the V segment lost 7 bases, leaving 20 bases of the junction unmatched. Germline V gene lookup returns CDR1 SGHRS and CDR2 YFSETQ. The chain's CDR3 is CASALYRTGTSMSGELFF. The CDR3 coding sequence is TGCGCCAGCGCATTGTACCGGACCGGGACTAGTATGTCCGGGGAGCTGTTTTTT.

This chain joins TRBV28 and TRBJ2-7; tentative D call: TRBD2 (5 bases). Germline V lookup: CDR1 MDHEN, CDR2 SYDVKM. Trimming removed 2 bases at V and 7 bases at J, with 9 bases between. The CDR3 spans 12 residues. In DNA form, the CDR3 reads TGTGCCAGCAGTTTACAGCGGCGAGAGCAGTACTTC. Its protein product is CASSLQRREQYF. The full variable domain, in which reference TRBV28 and TRBJ2-7 provide the parts outside the CDR3, is DVKVTQSSRYLVKRTGEKVFLECVQDMDHENMFWYRQDPGLGLRLIYFSYDVKMKEKGDIPEGYSVSREKKERFSLILESASTNQTSMYLCASSLQRREQYFGPGTRLTVT.

This clone has more than one count but fewer than ten. The same CDR3 arises from other DNA sequences in this sample as well. The rearrangement joins TRBV2 to TRBJ2-2; 7 positions match TRBD1. There are 14 residues in the CDR3. Trimming took 6 bases from V and 0 from J; bases not matched to a gene: 1. Germline CDR1 SNHLY, CDR2 FYNNEI. CDR3 coding DNA: TGTGCCAGCAGGGACAGGACGAACACCGGGGAGCTGTTTTTT. It specifies CASRDRTNTGELFF.

The genes are TRBV28 and TRBJ2-3, with 9 bases fitting TRBD2. This CDR3 has 16 residues. Trimming took 3 bases from V and 4 from J; bases not matched to a gene: 8. In germline, CDR1 is MDHEN, CDR2 SYDVKM. As DNA, the CDR3 is TGTGCCAGCAGTTTCAGAAGCGGGAGGACCTCAGATACGCAGTATTTT. It codes for CASSFRSGRTSDTQYF.

The rearrangement joins TRBV5-1 to TRBJ2-2; D not resolved. The CDR3 covers 16 residues. V lost 4 bases, J lost 0 bases, and 13 bases lay in between. Germline V gene sequence: CDR1 SGHRS, CDR2 YFSETQ. The CDR3 DNA follows: TGCGCCAGCAGCCCTCCCGATACAGCGAACACCGGGGAGCTGTTTTTT. Translated: CASSPPDTANTGELFF.